A single sample gave rise to the 28 T cell receptor beta chains below, sequenced in a study of cytomegalovirus exposure and HLA in healthy donors. The PCR ran on 60 Vbeta and 13 Jbeta primers. Sequencing used immunoSEQ multiplex PCR; TCRdb keeps in-frame clones, though not all of them. The profile shows approximately 150,000 clones, approximately 77% of them singletons. Sequencing was performed on PBMCs. Every receptor here comes from a male donor in good health and CMV-seropositive.

This clone was counted only a few times. The CDR3 nucleotides are TGTGCCAGCAGTCCGACAGTCCCTAGCACAGATACGCAGTATTTT. Translated, it gives CASSPTVPSTDTQYF. The V call is TRBV14, the J call TRBJ2-3; a possible D gene is TRBD1 (5 bases). Germline CDR1 reads SGHDN; CDR2 reads FVKESK. Trimming shortened V by 6 bases and J by 0 bases, and 13 bases separated the two germline ends. The length of the CDR3 is 15 residues.

The V and J genes are TRBV19 and TRBJ2-7, with a weak D call TRBD2 (7 bases). The germline V gene has CDR1 LNHDA and CDR2 SQIVND (reference sequence). This CDR3 spans 15 amino acids. V was clipped by 3 bases and J by 4 bases, with 16 bases between them. The CDR3 bases are TGTGCCAGTAGTATGGGGCGGGGGCACTATTACGAGCAGTACTTC. It translates to CASSMGRGHYYEQYF.

The CDR3 sequence is CASRLRDNEQFF. Here the CDR3 DNA reads TGTGCCAGCAGACTCCGGGATAATGAGCAGTTCTTC. This chain links TRBV25-1 with TRBJ2-1; TRBD2 might be the D (5 bases). Germline values: CDR1 MGHDK, CDR2 SYGVNS. Between the trimmed V and J ends, which lost 6 bases and 7 bases, there was a span of 10 bases. This CDR3 has 12 amino acids.

The chain has TRBV9 and TRBJ2-5, with a tentative D call TRBD1 (6 bases). The DNA end lines up better with TRBJ2-7; the J call may be wrong. The CDR3 extends over 13 amino acids. The germline gives CDR1 SGDLS, CDR2 YYNGEE. This CDR3 reads CARFVDSGYEQYF. The CDR3 bases are TGTGCCAGGTTCGTGGACAGCGGATACGAGCAGTACTTC.

The rearrangement joins TRBV19 to TRBJ2-7; D may be TRBD2 (6 bases). V lost 1 base and J 2 bases, leaving 15 bases between the germline ends. The CDR3 is 16 residues long. The germline CDR1 and CDR2 sequences are LNHDA and SQIVND (reference sequence). Here the CDR3 reads CASSIVPAPGAYEQYF. The DNA of the CDR3 is TGTGCCAGTAGTATAGTCCCAGCGCCGGGAGCCTACGAGCAGTACTTC.

This sequence joins TRBV29-1 and TRBJ2-2; no clear D gene. V lost 4 bases, J lost 2 bases, and 8 bases lay in between. Germline CDR1 SQVTM, CDR2 ANQGSEA. This CDR3 has 13 amino acids. In DNA, the CDR3 is TGCAGCGTTGTACGCGGAAACACCGGGGAGCTGTTTTTT. It specifies CSVVRGNTGELFF.

The chain couples TRBV6-6 to TRBJ2-3; D is perhaps TRBD1 (5 bases). Per the germline V gene, CDR1 is MNHNY and CDR2 is SVGAGI (reference sequence). Between the trimmed V and J ends, which lost 2 bases and 6 bases, there was a span of 12 bases. This CDR3 is 14 amino acids long. DNA of the CDR3: TGTGCCAGCAGTTACACCCCAGGGTACGATACGCAGTATTTT. Protein: CASSYTPGYDTQYF.

This clone was observed a handful of times. The V call is TRBV6-6, the J call TRBJ1-3; 11 bases fit TRBD1. V was clipped by 5 bases and J by 3 bases; unmatched bases: 6. The germline gives CDR1 MNHNY, CDR2 SVGAGI (reference sequence). The CDR3 runs 16 residues. CDR3 amino acids: CASSTRTGGGGNTIYF. The CDR3 region has the DNA TGTGCCAGCAGTACACGGACAGGGGGCGGTGGAAACACCATATATTTT.

The chain recombines TRBV9 with TRBJ2-6; TRBD1 matches 7 bases. The V gene end was trimmed by 0 bases and the J gene end by 0 bases; junction bases not matched to a gene: 12. This CDR3 has 20 amino acids. Germline CDR1 is SGDLS and CDR2 is YYNGEE. The CDR3 bases are TGTGCCAGCAGCGTAGCACTCGGGACAGCCCCTCTCTCTGGGGCCAACGTCCTGACTTTC. It is translated as CASSVALGTAPLSGANVLTF.

This chain joins TRBV30 and TRBJ2-7, with 7 bases fitting TRBD2. Trimming cost V 2 bases and J 0 bases; bases outside gene matches: 7. This CDR3 is 15 amino acids long. CDR1 and CDR2 (germline): GTSNPN, SVGIG (reference sequence). This chain's CDR3 is CAWSNGGIPSYEQYF. The CDR3 nucleotides read TGTGCCTGGAGTAACGGGGGGATTCCCTCCTACGAGCAGTACTTC.

The chain carries TRBV2 and TRBJ1-1; no reliable D call. The germline V and J ends were trimmed by 3 bases and 3 bases, with 14 bases remaining between them. Germline loops: CDR1 SNHLY, CDR2 FYNNEI. The CDR3 is 15 residues long. CDR3 protein: CASSDWQEGDTEAFF. Written as DNA, the CDR3 is TGTGCCAGCAGTGATTGGCAGGAGGGAGACACTGAAGCTTTCTTT.

The chain recombines TRBV19 with TRBJ1-1; tentatively, D is TRBD1 (5 bases). Germline CDR1 reads LNHDA; CDR2 reads SQIVND (reference sequence). This CDR3 is built from 15 residues. V lost 0 bases and J 5 bases, leaving 13 bases between the germline ends. The CDR3 loop reads CASSIDPWGGTEAFF. CDR3 coding DNA: TGTGCCAGTAGTATAGATCCGTGGGGGGGTACTGAAGCTTTCTTT.

The chain carries TRBV30 and TRBJ1-6; the D is unclear. CDR3 length equals 16 residues. V lost 7 bases and J lost 10, with 26 bases in between. From germline, CDR1 is GTSNPN and CDR2 SVGIG (reference sequence). CDR3 bases: TGTGCCTCAAAACCTGAAACATCCGACGGGTACTCACCCCTCCACTTT. Translated: CASKPETSDGYSPLHF.

The chain is built from TRBV7-2 and TRBJ2-7; 7 positions agree with TRBD1. The germline V gene encodes CDR1 SGHTA and CDR2 FQGNSA. The trim removed 0 bases at V and 3 bases at J, leaving 2 bases unmatched. The CDR3 sequence is 14 residues long. The CDR3 nucleotides read TGTGCCAGCAGCTTAGCCGGGACAGTCTACGAGCAGTACTTC. Its translation: CASSLAGTVYEQYF.

This clone has a handful of counts. This chain links TRBV2 with TRBJ1-4; 7 positions match TRBD1. Looked up from germline, CDR1 is SNHLY and CDR2 is FYNNEI. V trimming: 3 bases; J trimming: 5 bases; junction bases outside the gene matches: 3. The CDR3 totals 14 residues. The CDR3 DNA reads as TGTGCCAGCAGTGACCCGACAGGGAATGAAAAACTGTTTTTT. Its translation is CASSDPTGNEKLFF. Full variable domain (remainder filled in from reference TRBV2 and TRBJ1-4): EPEVTQTPSHQVTQMGQEVILRCVPISNHLYFYWYRQILGQKVEFLVSFYNNEISEKSEIFDDQFSVERPDGSNFTLKIRSTKLEDSAMYFCASSDPTGNEKLFFGSGTQLSVL.

The chain has TRBV19 and TRBJ2-3, with TRBD2 as a possible D gene (7 bases). Germline values: CDR1 LNHDA, CDR2 SQIVND (reference sequence). V lost 3 bases and J lost 1, with 14 bases in between. The CDR3 sequence is 16 residues long. The CDR3 sequence is CASSMGRRGRTDTQYF. The DNA of the CDR3 is TGTGCCAGTAGTATGGGAAGGCGGGGGCGCACAGATACGCAGTATTTT.

This clone appeared once. This rearrangement joins TRBV7-9 to TRBJ1-2, with TRBD1 matching 11 bases. V lost 2 bases to trimming and J lost 14 bases; unmatched junction nucleotides: 7. Germline V gene sequence: CDR1 SEHNR, CDR2 FQNEAQ (reference sequence). This CDR3 has 13 amino acids. CDR3 in amino acids: CASSLKGQGGYTF. For the CDR3, the DNA is TGTGCCAGCAGCTTAAAGGGACAGGGGGGGTATACCTTC.

The V and J genes are TRBV5-1 and TRBJ2-1; no firm D call. This CDR3 comprises 13 residues. The V end lost 4 bases, the J end lost 4 bases, and 9 bases lay between the germline ends. Looked up from germline, CDR1 is SGHRS and CDR2 is YFSETQ. CDR3: CASSPMEYNEQFF. The CDR3, as DNA: TGCGCCAGCAGCCCGATGGAGTACAATGAGCAGTTCTTC. The entire variable domain, with the rest obtained from reference TRBV5-1 and TRBJ2-1, is as follows: KAGVTQTPRYLIKTRGQQVTLSCSPISGHRSVSWYQQTPGQGLQFLFEYFSETQRNKGNFPGRFSGRQFSNSRSEMNVSTLELGDSALYLCASSPMEYNEQFFGPGTRLTVL.

Written as DNA, the CDR3 is TGTGCCTGGAGTAACCGGGACAGGGTCACCGGGGAGCTGTTTTTT. It translates to CAWSNRDRVTGELFF. V and J are TRBV30 and TRBJ2-2; TRBD1 aligns across 9 bases. V lost 2 bases to trimming and J lost 4 bases; unmatched junction nucleotides: 5. CDR3 length: 15 residues. Germline V gene data show CDR1 as GTSNPN and CDR2 as SVGIG (reference sequence).

The chain links TRBV7-8 to TRBJ2-7; D is unclear. CDR1 is SGHVS, CDR2 FQNEAQ, per germline. The CDR3 runs to 14 residues. The V and J ends lost 1 base and 7 bases respectively, with 14 bases between them. This CDR3 reads CASSLEWAQLEQYF. CDR3 coding DNA: TGTGCCAGCAGCTTAGAATGGGCACAGCTTGAGCAGTACTTC.

The chain uses TRBV6-1 and TRBJ1-4, with 11 bases aligning to TRBD1. The length of the CDR3 is 15 residues. Germline V CDR1 and CDR2: MNHNS, SASEGT. Losses at the gene ends were 5 bases for V and 12 bases for J; bases not matched to a gene: 11. The CDR3 loop is CASSRDRGIPDELFF. The CDR3 bases are TGTGCCAGCAGTAGGGACAGGGGGATCCCGGATGAACTGTTTTTT.

The chain is built from TRBV2 and TRBJ2-5; 8 nucleotides line up with TRBD2. The CDR3 sequence is 13 residues long. CDR1 is SNHLY and CDR2 is FYNNEI in the germline V gene. V was pared by 6 bases and J by 2 bases, with 2 bases of the junction left unmatched. The DNA of the CDR3 is TGTGCCAGCAGAAGCGGGGGACAAGAGACCCAGTACTTC. Translation gives CASRSGGQETQYF.

V gene TRBV21-1 combines with J gene TRBJ1-2; the table gives TRBD1 as D, unverified against the DNA. TRBV21-1 is an annotated pseudogene. The CDR3 has 13 residues. The CDR3 protein is CASSVQGNYGYTF. The CDR3 region has the DNA TGTGCCAGCAGCGTACAGGGGAACTATGGCTACACCTTC.

This clone was seen only a few times. The rearrangement joins TRBV4-1 to TRBJ2-7; 10 bases align to TRBD2. V trimming: 1 base; J trimming: 0 bases; junction bases outside the gene matches: 12. CDR1 and CDR2 from the germline V gene are MGHRA and YSYEKL. The CDR3 runs 19 residues. The CDR3 reads CASSQAFWGAGGTSYEQYF. CDR3 nucleotides: TGCGCCAGCAGCCAAGCTTTTTGGGGAGCGGGGGGGACCTCCTACGAGCAGTACTTC.

The chain uses TRBV6-1 and TRBJ2-3, with 9 bases fitting TRBD1. This CDR3 comprises 17 residues. With V trimmed by 2 bases and J by 0 bases, 6 bases remained unmatched. Germline assignment: CDR1 MNHNS and CDR2 SASEGT. The CDR3 region has the DNA TGTGCCAGCAGTGAATGGGGACAGGGTCGAAGCACAGATACGCAGTATTTT. This gives the protein CASSEWGQGRSTDTQYF.

The V gene is TRBV10-1, the J gene TRBJ2-7; 8 bases line up with TRBD1. The CDR3 consists of 14 residues. The V gene end was trimmed by 4 bases and the J gene end by 1 base; junction bases not matched to a gene: 3. CDR1 and CDR2 from the germline V gene are WNHNN and SYGVQD (reference sequence). Here the CDR3 DNA reads TGCGCCAGCAGTGGACAGGGGACTTCCTACGAGCAGTACTTC. It is translated as CASSGQGTSYEQYF.

Only a few counts were recorded for this clone. V usage is TRBV4-1 and J usage is TRBJ2-7, with 7 bases lining up with TRBD1. V gave up 5 bases and J gave up 4 bases; unmatched junction bases: 8. Germline V lookup: CDR1 MGHRA, CDR2 YSYEKL. CDR3 length equals 14 residues. CDR3 coding DNA: TGCGCCAGCAGCTTACGGACAGGAGATTACGAGCAGTACTTC. Protein product: CASSLRTGDYEQYF.

The chain has TRBV30 and TRBJ1-1, with D tentatively TRBD1 (5 bases). V shed 5 bases and J shed 7 bases, with 17 bases lying between them. Germline V gene data show CDR1 as GTSNPN and CDR2 as SVGIG (reference sequence). The CDR3 totals 13 residues. Written as DNA, the CDR3 is TGTGCCTGGGGGGCCGGAATGGCCAGTGAAGCTTTCTTT. Its protein product is CAWGAGMASEAFF. The whole variable domain, remainder taken from reference TRBV30 and TRBJ1-1, is SQTIHQWPATLVQPVGSPLSLECTVEGTSNPNLYWYRQAAGRGLQLLFYSVGIGQISSEVPQNLSASRPQDRQFILSSKKLLLSDSGFYLCAWGAGMASEAFFGQGTRLTVV.